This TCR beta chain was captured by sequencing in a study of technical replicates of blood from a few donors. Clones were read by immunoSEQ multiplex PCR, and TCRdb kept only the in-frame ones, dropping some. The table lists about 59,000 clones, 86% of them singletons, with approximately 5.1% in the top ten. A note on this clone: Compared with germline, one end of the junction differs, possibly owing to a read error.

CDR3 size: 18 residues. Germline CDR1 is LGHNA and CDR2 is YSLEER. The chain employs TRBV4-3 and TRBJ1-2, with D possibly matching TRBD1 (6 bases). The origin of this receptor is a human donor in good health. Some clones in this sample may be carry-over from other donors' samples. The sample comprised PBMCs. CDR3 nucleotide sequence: TGCGCCAGCACCCAATCTGTAGGGGCAGGGGCAGTTCTCGGGGGCTACACCTTC. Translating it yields CASTQSVGAGAVLGGYTF.